Listed below are T cell receptor beta chains from one sample, sequenced in a study of beta chain features in type 1 diabetes. Using immunoSEQ multiplex PCR, the repertoire was profiled, and TCRdb retains in-frame clones only, with some absent. The sample gives a few hundred thousand clones, approximately 15% of which show up once; under 0.04% is in the top ten. Material for sequencing was naive CD4+ T cells from blood. These receptors all stem from a man younger than 40 in good health. CDR3s include the opening cysteine and the closing phenylalanine or tryptophan. Each record gives: clone size, J gene, CDR3 length, V gene, D gene, CDR3 DNA, CDR3 protein. D genes are given only for firm matches. Size tells how often a clone was seen (once, few, many) or the class of an expanded clone, and some rows leave it out.

few,TRBJ1-5,14,TRBV19,.,TGTGCCAGTAGTCTACGGATCCTTCATCAGCCCCAGCATTTT,CASSLRILHQPQHF
.,TRBJ2-3,13,TRBV5-4,.,TGTGCCAGCAGCTTGCCGGGGGTGGATACGCAGTATTTT,CASSLPGVDTQYF
few,TRBJ2-1,14,TRBV30,TRBD2,TGTGCCTGGAGCCTCTTAGCGGGAGTTGGAGAGCAGTTCTTC,CAWSLLAGVGEQFF
.,TRBJ2-7,12,TRBV18,TRBD1,TGTGCCAGCTCAGGGGACAGCTACGAGCAGTACTTC,CASSGDSYEQYF
.,TRBJ2-7,15,TRBV11-2,.,TGTGCCAGCAGCACAGTTAAGGGGACCACCTACGAGCAGTACTTC,CASSTVKGTTYEQYF
few,TRBJ1-1,15,TRBV25-1,.,TGTGCCAGCAGTGCTGAGAGGGGGGAGAACACTGAAGCTTTCTTT,CASSAERGENTEAFF
few,TRBJ2-7,14,TRBV29-1,TRBD1,TGCAGCGTTGCCCCCCGGGACAGCCCCTACGAGCAGTACTTC,CSVAPRDSPYEQYF
once,TRBJ2-3,13,TRBV7-6,.,TGTGCCAGCAGCCGAGGGAACACAGATACGCAGTATTTT,CASSRGNTDTQYF
.,TRBJ1-1,15,TRBV7-9,.,TGTGCCAGCAGCTATAGGGCTGGGGAAACACCTGAAGCTTTCTTT,CASSYRAGETPEAFF
.,TRBJ1-4,15,TRBV7-2,.,TGTGCCAGCACCGGGGGTGCAGGGGTCCGAGAAAAACTGTTTTTT,CASTGGAGVREKLFF
few,TRBJ2-2,14,TRBV30,TRBD2,TGTGCCTGCATGCTAGCGGGAGTCGGCGGGGAGCTGTTTTTT,CACMLAGVGGELFF
.,TRBJ1-1,15,TRBV9,.,TGTGCCAGCAGCGTCACTTATCAGGTGAACACTGAAGCTTTCTTT,CASSVTYQVNTEAFF
many,TRBJ2-5,15,TRBV7-2,TRBD2,TGTGCCAGCAGCCCCGGGAGCGGGAGACGCGAGACCCAGTACTTC,CASSPGSGRRETQYF
few,TRBJ2-3,15,TRBV10-3,.,TGTGCCATCAGTGTCAACATCGGCCCGACAGATACGCAGTATTTT,CAISVNIGPTDTQYF
.,TRBJ2-3,15,TRBV23-1,TRBD2,TGCGCCAGCAGTCACGGGACTAGCGGGAGGGATACGCAGTATTTT,CASSHGTSGRDTQYF
.,TRBJ1-1,11,TRBV30,.,TGTGCCTGGAGTGGATACACTGAAGCTTTCTTT,CAWSGYTEAFF
few,TRBJ1-6,14,TRBV25-1,.,TGTGCCAGCAGCCCTCGGGGATTTAATTCACCCCTCCACTTT,CASSPRGFNSPLHF
.,TRBJ2-7,17,TRBV4-1,.,TGCGCCAGCAGCCAAGCTTCTCTGGAGGGGTTCCCCTACGAGCAGTACTTC,CASSQASLEGFPYEQYF
.,TRBJ2-3,15,TRBV5-1,.,TGCGCCAGCACCTCCGCGGGAACCAGCACAGATACGCAGTATTTT,CASTSAGTSTDTQYF
few,TRBJ1-1,13,TRBV6-5,.,TGTGCCAGCAGCCGCGGGTCCAACACTGAAGCTTTCTTT,CASSRGSNTEAFF
few,TRBJ2-5,15,TRBV7-3,TRBD2,TGTGCCAGCAGCCCGACTAGCGGGTACCAAGAGACCCAGTACTTC,CASSPTSGYQETQYF
.,TRBJ2-3,16,TRBV7-6,TRBD2,TGTGCCAGCAGCTTATTAGCGGGAGTACCCACAGATACGCAGTATTTT,CASSLLAGVPTDTQYF
few,TRBJ1-2,15,TRBV7-2,.,TGTGCCAGCAGCTCAAGGATGCCAGCTAACTATGGCTACACCTTC,CASSSRMPANYGYTF
few,TRBJ2-1,14,TRBV30,TRBD2,TGTGCCTGGAGTATGCTAGCGGGAGGCAATGAGCAGTTCTTC,CAWSMLAGGNEQFF
.,TRBJ2-7,16,TRBV27,TRBD2,TGTGCCACCCCTGAGGCTAGCGGGGGGCACTCCTACGAGCAGTACTTC,CATPEASGGHSYEQYF
.,TRBJ2-5,14,TRBV5-1,TRBD2,TGCGCCAGCAGCAGCGGGACTAGCGGGGAGACCCAGTACTTC,CASSSGTSGETQYF
.,TRBJ2-1,16,TRBV7-3,.,TGTGCCAGCAGCTCCCGCCAGAGGGGCCGTTACAATGAGCAGTTCTTC,CASSSRQRGRYNEQFF
.,TRBJ1-2,14,TRBV5-4,.,TGTGCCAGCAGCGCGGTGGATCCCGGCTATGGCTACACCTTC,CASSAVDPGYGYTF
few,TRBJ2-5,15,TRBV7-2,TRBD2,TGTGCCAGCAGCTTGCTGAGCGGGATACAAGAGACCCAGTACTTC,CASSLLSGIQETQYF
.,TRBJ1-2,14,TRBV7-2,.,TGTGCCAGCAGCGCCCAGGGTATGGACTATGGCTACACCTTC,CASSAQGMDYGYTF
.,TRBJ2-7,18,TRBV7-9,TRBD1,TGTGCCAGCAGCCTAAGATCAACAGGGACAGCAGACCACGACGAGCAGTACTTC,CASSLRSTGTADHDEQYF
few,TRBJ1-1,12,TRBV6-1,.,TGTGCCAGCAGGAAGGGGCGGACTGAAGCTTTCTTT,CASRKGRTEAFF
few,TRBJ2-7,13,TRBV18,.,TGTGCCAGCTCACCCTCTCCCTCCTACGAGCAGTACTTC,CASSPSPSYEQYF
few,TRBJ2-3,14,TRBV7-9,.,TGTGCCTCTTCGGAGGGGGATTGGGGAGATACGCAGTATTTT,CASSEGDWGDTQYF
few,TRBJ2-1,16,TRBV4-1,TRBD2,TGCGCCAGCAGCCGGAGTCTAGCGGGGAGCAACAATGAGCAGTTCTTC,CASSRSLAGSNNEQFF
.,TRBJ1-1,14,TRBV6-5,TRBD1,TGTGCCAGCAACCCAGGGACAGCCGGCACTGAAGCTTTCTTT,CASNPGTAGTEAFF
few,TRBJ1-5,13,TRBV30,.,TGTGCCTGGGGTAGGGAACGGAATCAGCCCCAGCATTTT,CAWGRERNQPQHF
few,TRBJ2-3,16,TRBV4-3,.,TGCGCCAGCAGCCAAGAAGCCAGGGTTATTCCAGATACGCAGTATTTT,CASSQEARVIPDTQYF
few,TRBJ2-1,12,TRBV7-9,.,TGTGCCAGCAGCGGCGGCCCTCAGGAGCAGTTCTTC,CASSGGPQEQFF
few,TRBJ1-1,13,TRBV29-1,TRBD1,TGCAGCGTTGACCGGGACAGGAACACTGAAGCTTTCTTT,CSVDRDRNTEAFF
.,TRBJ1-2,14,TRBV9,.,TGTGCCAGCAGCGTCGGGCCAATCGCCGAAGGCTACACCTTC,CASSVGPIAEGYTF
few,TRBJ2-7,14,TRBV5-1,TRBD1,TGCGCCAGCAGCCCGGGACAGGGGCCCTACGAGCAGTACTTC,CASSPGQGPYEQYF
.,TRBJ1-2,15,TRBV30,.,TGTGCCTGGACCACTAAAGCGGCCAGGACCTATGGCTACACCTTC,CAWTTKAARTYGYTF
few,TRBJ1-1,14,TRBV4-3,.,TGCGCCAGCAGCATTACCTACATGAACACTGAAGCTTTCTTT,CASSITYMNTEAFF
.,TRBJ2-5,14,TRBV7-9,.,TGTGCCAGCAGCCCCCGGCAGCCCCAAGAGACCCAGTACTTC,CASSPRQPQETQYF
few,TRBJ1-2,13,TRBV10-3,.,TGTGCCATCAGACAGGGAATATCCCTGGGCTACACCTTC,CAIRQGISLGYTF
few,TRBJ2-1,16,TRBV9,TRBD2,TGTGCCAGCAGCGTGAGCCCGCTAGCGGGAGGAAATGAGCAGTTCTTC,CASSVSPLAGGNEQFF
few,TRBJ2-7,14,TRBV5-6,.,TGTGCCAGCAGCTTAGACAGGTTGAACTACGAGCAGTACTTC,CASSLDRLNYEQYF
.,TRBJ2-7,14,TRBV18,TRBD1,TGTGCCAGCTCGCGTCAGGGACAGGGGATCGAGCAGTACTTC,CASSRQGQGIEQYF
few,TRBJ2-7,15,TRBV9,TRBD1,TGTGCCAGCAGCGTCGGGACAGCTCCTACCTACGAGCAGTACTTC,CASSVGTAPTYEQYF
.,TRBJ1-2,12,TRBV2,.,TGTGCCAGCAGTGGCAGGGTACGTGGCTACACCTTC,CASSGRVRGYTF
.,TRBJ1-6,15,TRBV29-1,.,TGCAGCGTTCGGGGACAAGAGGGGTATAATTCACCCCTCCACTTT,CSVRGQEGYNSPLHF